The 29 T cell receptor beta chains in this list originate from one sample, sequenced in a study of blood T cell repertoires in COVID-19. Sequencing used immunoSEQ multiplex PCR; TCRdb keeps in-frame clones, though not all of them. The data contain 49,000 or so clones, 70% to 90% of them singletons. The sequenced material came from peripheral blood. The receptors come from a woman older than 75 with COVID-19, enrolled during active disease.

In DNA, the CDR3 is TGTGCCAGCAGTCCCCACAGGGGTTCACCCCTCCACTTT. It translates to CASSPHRGSPLHF. This chain uses TRBV6-5 with TRBJ1-6, with 7 bases fitting TRBD1. Trimming removed 5 bases from V and 9 bases from J; junction bases left unmatched: 4. Germline V gene lookup returns CDR1 MNHEY and CDR2 SVGAGI. The length of the CDR3 is 13 residues.

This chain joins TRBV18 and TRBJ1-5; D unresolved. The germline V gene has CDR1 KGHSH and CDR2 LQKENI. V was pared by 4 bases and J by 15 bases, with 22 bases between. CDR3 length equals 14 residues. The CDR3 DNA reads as TGTGCCAGCTCACTCACACCTCCCTTTCCGCCACGGCATTTT. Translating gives CASSLTPPFPPRHF.

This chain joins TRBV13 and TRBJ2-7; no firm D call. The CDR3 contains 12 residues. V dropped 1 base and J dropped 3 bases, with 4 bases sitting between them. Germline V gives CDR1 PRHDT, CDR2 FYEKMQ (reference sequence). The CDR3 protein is CASSLEHYEQYF. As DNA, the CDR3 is TGTGCCAGCAGCTTAGAACACTACGAGCAGTACTTC.

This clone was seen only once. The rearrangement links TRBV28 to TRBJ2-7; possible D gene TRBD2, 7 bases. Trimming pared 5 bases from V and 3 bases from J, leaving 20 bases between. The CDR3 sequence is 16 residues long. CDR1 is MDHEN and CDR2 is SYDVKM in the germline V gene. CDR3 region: CASSPRGAGAGYEQYF. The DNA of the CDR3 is TGTGCCAGCAGTCCACGGGGGGCGGGTGCCGGCTACGAGCAGTACTTC.

The CDR3 DNA is TGTGCCAGCAGCGTCCTAGCGGGAGTCCACAATGAGCAGTTCTTC. Protein product: CASSVLAGVHNEQFF. The chain links TRBV9 to TRBJ2-1, with 10 bases aligning to TRBD2. Trimming removed 2 bases from V and 5 bases from J; junction bases left unmatched: 4. The CDR3 consists of 15 residues. Germline V lookup: CDR1 SGDLS, CDR2 YYNGEE.

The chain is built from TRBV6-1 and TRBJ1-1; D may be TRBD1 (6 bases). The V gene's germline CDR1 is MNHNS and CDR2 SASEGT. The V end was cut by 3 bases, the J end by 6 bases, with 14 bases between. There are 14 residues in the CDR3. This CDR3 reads CASSDRGRTPEAFF. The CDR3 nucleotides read TGTGCCAGCAGTGACAGGGGTCGCACACCTGAAGCTTTCTTT.

CDR3 sequence reads: CASSSPGDTEAFF. The DNA for the CDR3 is TGCGCCAGCAGCTCCCCCGGGGACACTGAAGCTTTCTTT. The genes are TRBV5-1 and TRBJ1-1, with unresolved D. The CDR3 is 13 amino acids. The V end was cut by 3 bases, the J end by 3 bases, with 9 bases between. The germline V gene has CDR1 SGHRS and CDR2 YFSETQ.

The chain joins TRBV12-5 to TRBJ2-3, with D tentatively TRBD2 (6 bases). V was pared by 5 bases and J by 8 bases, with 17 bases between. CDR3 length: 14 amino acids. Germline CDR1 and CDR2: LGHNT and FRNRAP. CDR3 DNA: TGTGCTAGTGGTCCCCCCGGAGGGCGAGGTACGCAGTATTTT. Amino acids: CASGPPGGRGTQYF.

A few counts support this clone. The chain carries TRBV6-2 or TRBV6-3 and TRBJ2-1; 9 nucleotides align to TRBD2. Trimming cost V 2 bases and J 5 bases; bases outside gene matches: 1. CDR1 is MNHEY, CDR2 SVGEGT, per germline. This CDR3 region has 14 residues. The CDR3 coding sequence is TGTGCCAGCAGTTACCCTAGCGGGAACAATGAGCAGTTCTTC. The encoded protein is CASSYPSGNNEQFF.

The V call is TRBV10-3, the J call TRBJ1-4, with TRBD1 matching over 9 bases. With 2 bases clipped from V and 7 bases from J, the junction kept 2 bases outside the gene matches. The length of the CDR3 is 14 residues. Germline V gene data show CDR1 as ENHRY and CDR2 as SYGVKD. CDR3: CAISEGGQGEKLFF. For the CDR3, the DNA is TGTGCCATCAGTGAGGGGGGACAGGGTGAAAAACTGTTTTTT.

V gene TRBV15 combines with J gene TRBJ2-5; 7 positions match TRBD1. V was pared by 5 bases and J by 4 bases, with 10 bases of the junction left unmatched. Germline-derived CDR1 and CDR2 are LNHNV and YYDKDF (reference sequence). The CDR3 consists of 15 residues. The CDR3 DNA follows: TGTGCCACCAGCGCTACGAGACAGGGTAGAGAGACCCAGTACTTC. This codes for CATSATRQGRETQYF.

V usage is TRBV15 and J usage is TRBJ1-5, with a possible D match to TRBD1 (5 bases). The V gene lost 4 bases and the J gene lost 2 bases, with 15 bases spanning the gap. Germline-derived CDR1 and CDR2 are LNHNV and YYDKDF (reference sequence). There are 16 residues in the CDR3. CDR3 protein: CATSNRGGRGNQPQHF. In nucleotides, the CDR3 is TGTGCCACCAGCAACCGCGGGGGTCGGGGCAATCAGCCCCAGCATTTT.

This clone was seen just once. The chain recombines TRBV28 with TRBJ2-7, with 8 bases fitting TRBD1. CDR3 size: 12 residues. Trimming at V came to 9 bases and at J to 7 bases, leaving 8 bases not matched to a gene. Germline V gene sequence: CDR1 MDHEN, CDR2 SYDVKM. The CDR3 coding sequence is TGTGCCAGTTTGACAGGGGCCGGGGAGCAGTACTTC. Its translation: CASLTGAGEQYF.

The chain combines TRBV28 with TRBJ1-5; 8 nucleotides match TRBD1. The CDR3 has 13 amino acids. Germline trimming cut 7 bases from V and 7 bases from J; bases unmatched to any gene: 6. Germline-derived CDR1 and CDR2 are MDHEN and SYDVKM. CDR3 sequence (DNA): TGTGCCAGCAAGCAGGGGGCAGGGCAGCCCCAGCATTTT. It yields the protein CASKQGAGQPQHF.

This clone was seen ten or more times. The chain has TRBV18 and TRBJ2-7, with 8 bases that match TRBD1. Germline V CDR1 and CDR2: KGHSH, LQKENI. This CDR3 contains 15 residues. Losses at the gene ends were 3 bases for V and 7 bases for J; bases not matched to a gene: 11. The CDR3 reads CASSPLGQARGEQYF. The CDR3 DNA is TGTGCCAGCTCACCCCTGGGACAGGCCCGTGGAGAGCAGTACTTC.

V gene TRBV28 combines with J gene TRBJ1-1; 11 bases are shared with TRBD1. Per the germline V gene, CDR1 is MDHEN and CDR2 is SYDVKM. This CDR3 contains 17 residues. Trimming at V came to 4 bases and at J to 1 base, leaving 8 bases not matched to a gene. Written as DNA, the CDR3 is TGTGCCAGCAGTTCCATCCCCGGGACAGGGGGGAACACTGAAGCTTTCTTT. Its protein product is CASSSIPGTGGNTEAFF.

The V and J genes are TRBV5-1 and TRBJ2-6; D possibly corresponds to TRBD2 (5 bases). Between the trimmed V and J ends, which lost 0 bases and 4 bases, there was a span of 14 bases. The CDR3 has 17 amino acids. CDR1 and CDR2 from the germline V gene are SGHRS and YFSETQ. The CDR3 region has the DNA TGCGCCAGCAGCTTGGTACTGCGAGGGTCCGGGGCCAACGTCCTGACTTTC. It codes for CASSLVLRGSGANVLTF.

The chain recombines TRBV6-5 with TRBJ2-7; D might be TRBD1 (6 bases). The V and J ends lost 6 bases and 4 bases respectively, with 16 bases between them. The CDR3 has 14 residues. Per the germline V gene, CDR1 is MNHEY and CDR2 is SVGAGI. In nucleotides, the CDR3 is TGTGCCAGCAGCGCACAGGGAGTTGGGTACGAGCAGTACTTC. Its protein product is CASSAQGVGYEQYF.

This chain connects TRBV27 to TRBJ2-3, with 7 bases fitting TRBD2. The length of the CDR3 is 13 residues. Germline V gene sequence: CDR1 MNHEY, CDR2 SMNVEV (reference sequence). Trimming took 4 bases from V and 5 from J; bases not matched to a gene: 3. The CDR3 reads CASSSREGDTQYF. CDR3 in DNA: TGTGCCAGCAGTTCGAGGGAGGGAGATACGCAGTATTTT.

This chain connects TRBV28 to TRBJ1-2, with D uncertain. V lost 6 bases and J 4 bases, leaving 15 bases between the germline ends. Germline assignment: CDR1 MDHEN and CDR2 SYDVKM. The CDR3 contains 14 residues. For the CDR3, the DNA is TGTGCCAGCAGAGCTATGGGCAGTTCCTATGGCTACACCTTC. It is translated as CASRAMGSSYGYTF.

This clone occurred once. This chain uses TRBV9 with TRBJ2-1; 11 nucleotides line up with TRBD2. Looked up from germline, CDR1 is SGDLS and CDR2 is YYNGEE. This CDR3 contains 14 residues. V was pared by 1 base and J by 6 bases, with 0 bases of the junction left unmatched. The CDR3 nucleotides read TGTGCCAGCAGCGTAACTAGCGGGAGCAATGAGCAGTTCTTC. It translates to CASSVTSGSNEQFF.

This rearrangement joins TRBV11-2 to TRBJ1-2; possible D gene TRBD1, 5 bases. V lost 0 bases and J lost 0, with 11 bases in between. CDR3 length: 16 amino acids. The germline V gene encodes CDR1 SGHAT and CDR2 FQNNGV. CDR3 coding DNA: TGTGCCAGCAGCTTAGAGGGGGGGACCGCTAACTATGGCTACACCTTC. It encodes CASSLEGGTANYGYTF. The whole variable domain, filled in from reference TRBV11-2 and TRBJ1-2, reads EAGVAQSPRYKIIEKRQSVAFWCNPISGHATLYWYQQILGQGPKLLIQFQNNGVVDDSQLPKDRFSAERLKGVDSTLKIQPAKLEDSAVYLCASSLEGGTANYGYTFGSGTRLTVV.

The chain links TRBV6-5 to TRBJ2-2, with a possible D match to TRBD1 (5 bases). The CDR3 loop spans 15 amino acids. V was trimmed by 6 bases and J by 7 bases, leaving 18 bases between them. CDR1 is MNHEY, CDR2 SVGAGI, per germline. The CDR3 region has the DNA TGTGCCAGCAGCCTAGGGGTGGCGCGAGGCGGGGAGCTGTTTTTT. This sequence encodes CASSLGVARGGELFF.

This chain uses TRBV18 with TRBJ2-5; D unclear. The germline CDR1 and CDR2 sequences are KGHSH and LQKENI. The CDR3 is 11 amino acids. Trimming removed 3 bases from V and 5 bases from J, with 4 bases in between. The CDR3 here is CASSPQETQYF. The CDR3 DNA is TGTGCCAGCTCACCGCAGGAGACCCAGTACTTC.

The CDR3 loop reads CASSLAAQSNTGELFF. The CDR3 DNA reads as TGTGCCAGCAGCTTGGCCGCACAGTCGAACACCGGGGAGCTGTTTTTT. The gene calls are TRBV5-4 and TRBJ2-2; D unresolved. The V gene lost 0 bases and the J gene lost 0 bases, with 9 bases spanning the gap. Germline V gene lookup returns CDR1 SGHNT and CDR2 YYREEE (reference sequence). The CDR3 extends over 16 amino acids.

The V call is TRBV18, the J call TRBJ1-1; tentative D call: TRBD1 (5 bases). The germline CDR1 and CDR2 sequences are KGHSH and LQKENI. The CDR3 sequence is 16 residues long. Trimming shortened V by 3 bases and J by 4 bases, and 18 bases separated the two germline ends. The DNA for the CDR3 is TGTGCCAGCTCACCTAGCGGGCTTGGGGGGGGCACTGAAGCTTTCTTT. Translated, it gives CASSPSGLGGGTEAFF. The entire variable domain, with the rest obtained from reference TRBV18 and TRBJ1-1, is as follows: NAGVMQNPRHLVRRRGQEARLRCSPMKGHSHVYWYRQLPEEGLKFMVYLQKENIIDESGMPKERFSAEFPKEGPSILRIQQVVRGDSAAYFCASSPSGLGGGTEAFFGQGTRLTVV.

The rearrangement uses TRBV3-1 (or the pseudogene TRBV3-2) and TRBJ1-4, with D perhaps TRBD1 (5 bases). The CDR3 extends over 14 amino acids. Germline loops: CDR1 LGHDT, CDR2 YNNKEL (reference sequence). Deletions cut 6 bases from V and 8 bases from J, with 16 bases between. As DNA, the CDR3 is TGTGCCAGCAGGGATCGGGGGTTGGGAGAAAAACTGTTTTTT. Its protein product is CASRDRGLGEKLFF.

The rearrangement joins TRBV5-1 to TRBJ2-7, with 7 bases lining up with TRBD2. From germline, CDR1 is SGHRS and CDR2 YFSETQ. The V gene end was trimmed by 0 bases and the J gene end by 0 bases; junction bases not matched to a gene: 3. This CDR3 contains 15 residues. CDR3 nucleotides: TGCGCCAGCAGCTTGGGGGGGGGTCCCTCCTACGAGCAGTACTTC. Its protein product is CASSLGGGPSYEQYF.

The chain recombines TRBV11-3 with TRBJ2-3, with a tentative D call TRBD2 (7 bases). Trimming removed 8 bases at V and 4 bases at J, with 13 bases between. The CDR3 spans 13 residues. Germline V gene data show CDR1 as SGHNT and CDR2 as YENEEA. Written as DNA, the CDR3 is TGTGCCAGCCAGGGGAGGGCCGCAGATACGCAGTATTTT. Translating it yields CASQGRAADTQYF.